This T cell receptor beta chain was sequenced during a study of PD-L1 blockade in urothelial cancer. The V gene's germline CDR1 is MDHEN and CDR2 SYDVKM. The V end was cut by 5 bases, the J end by 4 bases, with 11 bases between. The CDR3 length is 13 residues. Data came from immunoSEQ multiplex PCR; TCRdb stores just in-frame clones and leaves some out. The table has roughly 130,000 clones, about 81% seen once; the top ten hold 2.5% to 3.5%. Time point reported: pretreatment peripheral blood. The chain is built from TRBV28 and TRBJ1-2, with D possibly matching TRBD1 (6 bases). The material sequenced was PBMCs, taken around atezolizumab (anti-PD-L1) treatment. The clonotype originates from a man aged 45 to 65 with urothelial cancer. CDR3 loop: CASSKTGGYGYTF. The CDR3 DNA reads as TGTGCCAGCAGTAAGACAGGTGGCTATGGCTACACCTTC.